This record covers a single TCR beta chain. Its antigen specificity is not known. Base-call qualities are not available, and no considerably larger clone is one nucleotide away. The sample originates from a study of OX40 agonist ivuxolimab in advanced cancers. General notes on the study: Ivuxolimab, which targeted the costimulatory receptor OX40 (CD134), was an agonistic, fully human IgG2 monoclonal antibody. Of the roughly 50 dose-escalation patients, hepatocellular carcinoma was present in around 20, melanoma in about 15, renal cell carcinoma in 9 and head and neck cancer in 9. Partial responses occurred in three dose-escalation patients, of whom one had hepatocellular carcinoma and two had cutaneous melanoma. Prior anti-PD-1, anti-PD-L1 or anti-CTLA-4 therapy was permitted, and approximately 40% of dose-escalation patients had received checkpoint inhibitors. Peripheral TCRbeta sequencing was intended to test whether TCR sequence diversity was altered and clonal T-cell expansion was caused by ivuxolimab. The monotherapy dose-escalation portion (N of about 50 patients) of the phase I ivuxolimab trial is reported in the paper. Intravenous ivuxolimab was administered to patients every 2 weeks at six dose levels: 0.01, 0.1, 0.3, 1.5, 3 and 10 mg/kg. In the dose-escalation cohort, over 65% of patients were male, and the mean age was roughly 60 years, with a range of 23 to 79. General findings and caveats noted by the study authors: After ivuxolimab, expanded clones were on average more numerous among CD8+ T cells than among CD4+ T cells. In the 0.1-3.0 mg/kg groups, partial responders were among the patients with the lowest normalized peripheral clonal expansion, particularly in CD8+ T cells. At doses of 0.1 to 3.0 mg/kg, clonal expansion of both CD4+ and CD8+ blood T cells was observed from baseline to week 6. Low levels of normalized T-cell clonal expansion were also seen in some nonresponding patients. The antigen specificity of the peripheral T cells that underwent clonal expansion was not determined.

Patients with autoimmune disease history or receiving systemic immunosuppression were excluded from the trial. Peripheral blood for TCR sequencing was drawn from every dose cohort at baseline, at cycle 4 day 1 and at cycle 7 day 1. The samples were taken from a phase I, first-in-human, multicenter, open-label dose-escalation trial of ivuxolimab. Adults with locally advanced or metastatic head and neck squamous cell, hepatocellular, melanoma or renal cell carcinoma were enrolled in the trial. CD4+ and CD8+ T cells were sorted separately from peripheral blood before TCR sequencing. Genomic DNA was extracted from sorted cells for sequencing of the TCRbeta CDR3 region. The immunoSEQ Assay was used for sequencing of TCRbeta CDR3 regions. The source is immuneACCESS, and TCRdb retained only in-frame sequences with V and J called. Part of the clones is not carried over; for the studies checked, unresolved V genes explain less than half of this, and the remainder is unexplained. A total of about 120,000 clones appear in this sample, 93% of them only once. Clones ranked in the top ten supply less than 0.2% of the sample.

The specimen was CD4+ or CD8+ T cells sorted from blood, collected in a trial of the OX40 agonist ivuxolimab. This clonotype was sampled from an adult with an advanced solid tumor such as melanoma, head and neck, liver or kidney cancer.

CDR3 loop: CSAGHKNTEAFF. The sequenced DNA: TGCAGCGCCGGACATAAGAACACTGAAGCTTTCTTT. The sequence joins TRBV29-1 to TRBJ1-1, and TRBD1 may be the D gene, going by 5 matching bases. CDR1 and CDR2 are read off the germline V gene as SQVTM and ANQGSEA. CDR3 length: 12 amino acids, cysteine to phenylalanine. Just the 36-base CDR3 DNA is kept, in frame starting at base 1. Trimming at the junction amounts to 7 bases on V and 1 base on J, and the germline ends lie 10 bases apart.